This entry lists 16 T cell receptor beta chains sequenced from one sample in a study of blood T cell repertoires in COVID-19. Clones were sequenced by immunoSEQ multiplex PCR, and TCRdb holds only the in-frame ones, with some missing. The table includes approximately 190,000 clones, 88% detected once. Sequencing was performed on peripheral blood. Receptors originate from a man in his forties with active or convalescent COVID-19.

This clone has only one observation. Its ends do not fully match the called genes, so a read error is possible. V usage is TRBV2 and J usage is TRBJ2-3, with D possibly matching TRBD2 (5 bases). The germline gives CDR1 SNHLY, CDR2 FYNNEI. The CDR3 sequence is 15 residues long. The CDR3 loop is CASSFELGSIDTQYF. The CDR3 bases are TGTGCCAGCAGTTTCGAACTAGGGAGCATAGATACGCAGTATTTT.

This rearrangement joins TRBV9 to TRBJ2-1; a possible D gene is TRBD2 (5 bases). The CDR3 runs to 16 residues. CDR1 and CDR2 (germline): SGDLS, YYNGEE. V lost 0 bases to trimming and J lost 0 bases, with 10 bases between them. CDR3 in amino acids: CASSVDSASSYNEQFF. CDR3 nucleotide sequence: TGTGCCAGCAGCGTAGATAGCGCGAGCTCCTACAATGAGCAGTTCTTC.

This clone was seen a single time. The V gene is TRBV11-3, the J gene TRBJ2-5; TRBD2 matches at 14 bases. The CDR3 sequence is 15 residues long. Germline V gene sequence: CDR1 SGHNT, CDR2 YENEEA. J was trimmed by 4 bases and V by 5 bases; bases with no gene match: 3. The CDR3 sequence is CASSRLAGGIETQYF. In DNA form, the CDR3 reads TGTGCCAGCAGCCGACTAGCGGGAGGGATAGAGACCCAGTACTTC.

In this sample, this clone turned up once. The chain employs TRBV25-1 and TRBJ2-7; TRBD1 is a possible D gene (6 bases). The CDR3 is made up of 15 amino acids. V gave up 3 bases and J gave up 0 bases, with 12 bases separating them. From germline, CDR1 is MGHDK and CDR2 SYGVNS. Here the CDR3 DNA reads TGTGCCAGCAGTGATTTAGGGACAAGCTCCTACGAGCAGTACTTC. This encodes CASSDLGTSSYEQYF.

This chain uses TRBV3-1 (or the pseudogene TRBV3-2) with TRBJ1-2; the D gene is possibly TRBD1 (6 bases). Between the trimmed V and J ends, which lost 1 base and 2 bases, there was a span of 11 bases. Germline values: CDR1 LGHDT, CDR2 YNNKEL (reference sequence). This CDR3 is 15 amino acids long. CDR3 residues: CASSQATGTNYGYTF. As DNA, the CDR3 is TGTGCCAGCAGCCAAGCCACCGGGACAAACTATGGCTACACCTTC.

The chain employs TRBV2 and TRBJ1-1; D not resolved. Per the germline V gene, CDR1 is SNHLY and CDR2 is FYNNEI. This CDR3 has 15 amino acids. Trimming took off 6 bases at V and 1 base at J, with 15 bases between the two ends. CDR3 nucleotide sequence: TGTGCCAGCAGCGTATCTCACAACAAGAACACTGAAGCTTTCTTT. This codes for CASSVSHNKNTEAFF.

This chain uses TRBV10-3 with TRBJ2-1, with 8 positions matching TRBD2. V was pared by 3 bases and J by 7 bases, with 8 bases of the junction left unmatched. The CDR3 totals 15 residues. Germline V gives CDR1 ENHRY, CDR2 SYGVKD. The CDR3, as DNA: TGTGCCATCAGTGACCCTGGGACTAGGCATAATGAGCAGTTCTTC. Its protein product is CAISDPGTRHNEQFF.

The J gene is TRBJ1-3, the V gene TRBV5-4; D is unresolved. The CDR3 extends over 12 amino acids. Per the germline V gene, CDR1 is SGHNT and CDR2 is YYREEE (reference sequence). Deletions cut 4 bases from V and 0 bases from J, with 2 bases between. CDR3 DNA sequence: TGTGCCAGCAGCCACTCTGGAAACACCATATATTTT. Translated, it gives CASSHSGNTIYF.

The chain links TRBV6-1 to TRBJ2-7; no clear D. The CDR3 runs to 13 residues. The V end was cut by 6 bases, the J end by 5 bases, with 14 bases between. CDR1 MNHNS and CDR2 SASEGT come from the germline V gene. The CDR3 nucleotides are TGTGCCAGCAGCCCCCCCTCAGGCAACGAGCAGTACTTC. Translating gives CASSPPSGNEQYF.

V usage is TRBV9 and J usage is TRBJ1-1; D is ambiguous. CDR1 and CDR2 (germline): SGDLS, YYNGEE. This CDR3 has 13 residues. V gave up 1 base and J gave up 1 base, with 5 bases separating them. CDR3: CASSVRGNTEAFF. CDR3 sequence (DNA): TGTGCCAGCAGCGTACGGGGGAACACTGAAGCTTTCTTT.

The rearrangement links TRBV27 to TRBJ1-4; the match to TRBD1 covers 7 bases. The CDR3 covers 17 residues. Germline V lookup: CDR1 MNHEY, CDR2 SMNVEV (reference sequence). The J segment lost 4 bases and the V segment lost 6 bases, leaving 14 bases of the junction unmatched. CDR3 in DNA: TGTGCCAGCAGCCTAAACAGGGGATCTATCAATAATGAAAAACTGTTTTTT. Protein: CASSLNRGSINNEKLFF.

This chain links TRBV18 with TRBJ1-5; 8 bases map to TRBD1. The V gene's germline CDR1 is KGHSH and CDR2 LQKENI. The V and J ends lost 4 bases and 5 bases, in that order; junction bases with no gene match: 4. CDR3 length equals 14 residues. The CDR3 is CASSQNRGDQPQHF. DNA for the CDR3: TGTGCCAGCTCACAAAACAGGGGGGATCAGCCCCAGCATTTT.

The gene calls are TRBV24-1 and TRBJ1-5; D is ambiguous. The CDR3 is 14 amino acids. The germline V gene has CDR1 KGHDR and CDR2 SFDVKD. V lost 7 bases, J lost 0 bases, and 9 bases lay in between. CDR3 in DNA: TGTGCCACCAGGGGAGGATTTAGCAATCAGCCCCAGCATTTT. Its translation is CATRGGFSNQPQHF.

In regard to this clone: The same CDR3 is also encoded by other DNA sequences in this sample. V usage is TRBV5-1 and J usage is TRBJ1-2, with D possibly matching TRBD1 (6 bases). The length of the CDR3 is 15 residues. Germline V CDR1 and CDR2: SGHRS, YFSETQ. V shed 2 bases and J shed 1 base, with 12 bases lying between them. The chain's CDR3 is CASSLRTGSNYGYTF. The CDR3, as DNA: TGCGCCAGCAGCTTACGAACAGGGAGTAACTATGGCTACACCTTC.

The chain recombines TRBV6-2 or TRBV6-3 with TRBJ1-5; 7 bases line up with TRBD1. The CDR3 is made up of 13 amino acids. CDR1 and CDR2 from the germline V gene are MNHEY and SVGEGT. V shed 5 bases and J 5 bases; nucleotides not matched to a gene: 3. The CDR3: CASSDRVYQPQHF. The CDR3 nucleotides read TGTGCCAGCAGTGACAGGGTTTATCAGCCCCAGCATTTT.

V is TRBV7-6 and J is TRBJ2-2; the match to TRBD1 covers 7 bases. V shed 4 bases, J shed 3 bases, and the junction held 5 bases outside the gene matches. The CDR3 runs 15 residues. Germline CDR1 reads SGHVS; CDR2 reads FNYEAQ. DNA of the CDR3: TGTGCCAGCAGCTCCCGGGACAGCCACACCGGGGAGCTGTTTTTT. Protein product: CASSSRDSHTGELFF.